This is a list of T cell receptor beta chains from one sample in a study of T cell responses to AZD1222 COVID-19 vaccine. Profiling relied on immunoSEQ multiplex PCR, and the TCRdb table lists in-frame clones only, not all of them. Its table records over 130,000 clones. The sample consisted of peripheral blood. These receptors originate from an adult in good health. CDR3s include the opening cysteine and the closing phenylalanine or tryptophan. The D gene is left open where the match is weak.

v_gene	j_gene	d_gene	CDR3aa	CDR3nt
TRBV6-6	TRBJ1-3	NA	CASSQYSGNTIYF	TGTGCCAGCAGTCAATACTCTGGAAACACCATATATTTT
TRBV18	TRBJ1-2	TRBD1	CASSNDRANYGYTF	TGTGCCAGCTCAAACGACAGGGCGAACTATGGCTACACCTTC
TRBV14	TRBJ1-1	NA	CASSWGSYTEAFF	TGTGCCAGCTCTTGGGGCAGCTACACTGAAGCTTTCTTT
TRBV4-3	TRBJ2-2	NA	CASSPGLFTGELFF	TGCGCCAGCAGCCCAGGGTTGTTCACCGGGGAGCTGTTTTTT
TRBV4-2	TRBJ1-2	NA	CASSLDGTPDYGYTF	TGTGCCAGCAGCCTTGATGGGACGCCGGACTATGGCTACACCTTC
TRBV19	TRBJ2-5	NA	CASSPPGTQETQYF	TGTGCCAGTAGTCCACCAGGAACCCAAGAGACCCAGTACTTC
TRBV29-1	TRBJ1-1	TRBD1	CSVSHTGGNTEAFF	TGCAGCGTTTCGCACACAGGGGGTAACACTGAAGCTTTCTTT
TRBV19	TRBJ1-2	TRBD1	CASSGTGENYGYTF	TGTGCCAGTAGTGGGACAGGAGAAAACTATGGCTACACCTTC
TRBV7-3	TRBJ2-3	TRBD2	CASSLVPLAGGSSTDTQYF	TGTGCCAGCAGCTTAGTCCCTCTAGCGGGGGGGTCTAGCACAGATACGCAGTATTTT
TRBV4-3	TRBJ1-5	NA	CASSQDWWTENQPQHF	TGCGCCAGCAGCCAAGATTGGTGGACAGAAAATCAGCCCCAGCATTTT
TRBV5-1	TRBJ1-4	NA	CASSLASGAGANEKLFF	TGCGCCAGCAGCTTGGCCTCCGGAGCAGGGGCTAATGAAAAACTGTTTTTT
TRBV19	TRBJ2-3	NA	CASSPALAASTDTQYF	TGTGCCAGTAGCCCCGCCCTAGCTGCTAGCACAGATACGCAGTATTTT
TRBV29-1	TRBJ2-3	NA	CSVELGQTSTDTQYF	TGCAGCGTTGAACTTGGACAGACAAGCACAGATACGCAGTATTTT
TRBV18	TRBJ1-2	NA	CASSPSGDYGYTF	TGTGCCAGCTCACCATCAGGGGATTATGGCTACACCTTC
TRBV28	TRBJ1-1	NA	CASSLGYTEAFF	TGTGCCAGCAGTTTAGGGTACACTGAAGCTTTCTTT
TRBV29-1	TRBJ1-1	NA	CSVFVGSTEAFF	TGCAGCGTATTCGTGGGGAGCACTGAAGCTTTCTTT
TRBV7-2	TRBJ1-1	NA	CASSLVRFLNTEAFF	TGTGCCAGCAGCTTAGTAAGGTTTCTGAACACTGAAGCTTTCTTT
TRBV11-3	TRBJ2-3	NA	CASSLDLWGRGEGTDTQYF	TGTGCCAGCAGCTTAGATCTTTGGGGGCGAGGTGAGGGCACAGATACGCAGTATTTT
TRBV7-2	TRBJ1-5	NA	CASSLSGDQPQHF	TGTGCCAGCAGCTTATCAGGGGACCAGCCCCAGCATTTT
TRBV7-2	TRBJ1-1	NA	CASSSRDNSEAFF	TGTGCCAGCAGCTCGAGGGACAATTCTGAAGCTTTCTTT
TRBV28	TRBJ1-3	NA	CASSLGLNSGNTIYF	TGTGCCAGCAGTTTAGGGCTTAACTCTGGAAACACCATATATTTT
TRBV28	TRBJ1-2	NA	CASSLHRIYGYTF	TGTGCCAGCAGTTTACATCGTATCTATGGCTACACCTTC
TRBV11-2	TRBJ1-2	NA	CASSSGLGVFGGYTF	TGTGCCAGCAGCTCCGGTCTTGGGGTTTTTGGTGGCTACACCTTC
TRBV3-1/TRBV3-2	TRBJ1-2	NA	CASRYYGGDYGYTF	TGTGCCAGCAGGTACTACGGCGGAGACTATGGCTACACCTTC
TRBV5-5	TRBJ1-2	NA	CASSLESYGYTF	TGTGCCAGCAGCTTAGAGAGCTATGGCTACACCTTC
TRBV11-2	TRBJ2-3	NA	CASSPGHTDTQYF	TGTGCCAGCAGCCCTGGTCACACAGATACGCAGTATTTT
TRBV7-2	TRBJ1-3	NA	CASSQTAISGNTIYF	TGTGCCAGCAGCCAAACAGCCATCTCTGGAAACACCATATATTTT
TRBV6-5	TRBJ1-1	NA	CASSRQERGDGEAFF	TGTGCCAGCAGTCGACAGGAGCGGGGGGACGGTGAAGCTTTCTTT
TRBV7-2	TRBJ2-6	NA	CASRTSSGANVLTF	TGTGCCAGCAGGACTAGCTCTGGGGCCAACGTCCTGACTTTC
TRBV19	TRBJ1-5	NA	CASVPGRNGNQPQHF	TGTGCCAGTGTCCCTGGTAGAAATGGCAATCAGCCCCAGCATTTT
TRBV6-5	TRBJ1-2	NA	CASSPGRGGYTF	TGTGCCAGCAGTCCCGGGCGAGGAGGCTACACCTTC
TRBV12-3/TRBV12-4	TRBJ1-2	NA	CASRTDPNGYTF	TGTGCCAGCAGGACTGACCCGAATGGCTACACCTTC
TRBV2	TRBJ2-3	TRBD2	CASSTLAGGRTDTQYF	TGTGCCAGCAGTACCCTAGCGGGGGGCCGCACAGATACGCAGTATTTT
TRBV18	TRBJ2-1	TRBD1	CASSPRAPGTDYNEQFF	TGTGCCAGCTCACCTCGAGCCCCGGGGACAGATTACAATGAGCAGTTCTTC
TRBV7-6	TRBJ2-3	NA	CASSPGGVDTQYF	TGTGCCAGCAGCCCCGGGGGCGTGGATACGCAGTATTTT
TRBV27	TRBJ1-5	NA	CASSFRGLVNQPQHF	TGTGCCAGCAGTTTCCGAGGCTTGGTCAATCAGCCCCAGCATTTT
TRBV6-5	TRBJ1-1	NA	CASSLQRNTEAFF	TGTGCCAGCAGCTTACAGAGAAACACTGAAGCTTTCTTT
TRBV9	TRBJ1-1	NA	CASSVAPPDTGYEAFF	TGTGCCAGCAGCGTAGCCCCACCGGATACAGGATACGAAGCTTTCTTT
TRBV19	TRBJ2-7	TRBD2	CASSRTSGPTYEQYF	TGTGCCAGTAGTAGGACTAGCGGGCCTACCTACGAGCAGTACTTC
TRBV2	TRBJ2-2	NA	CASSVGPGELFF	TGTGCCAGCAGTGTGGGCCCCGGGGAGCTGTTTTTT
TRBV5-1	TRBJ2-3	NA	CASSRFRETDTQYF	TGCGCCAGCAGCCGTTTTCGAGAGACAGATACGCAGTATTTT
TRBV18	TRBJ1-1	NA	CASSPGRLNTEAFF	TGTGCCAGCTCCCCTGGACGGCTGAACACTGAAGCTTTCTTT
TRBV5-1	TRBJ2-7	NA	CASSLDSTSYEQYF	TGCGCCAGCAGCTTGGACAGTACCTCCTACGAGCAGTACTTC
TRBV12-3/TRBV12-4	TRBJ1-4	TRBD1	CASRQGGDEKLFF	TGTGCCAGCAGGCAGGGGGGGGATGAAAAACTGTTTTTT
TRBV5-4	TRBJ1-1	NA	CASSPDGRVNTEAFF	TGTGCCAGCAGCCCCGACGGAAGAGTGAACACTGAAGCTTTCTTT
TRBV7-9	TRBJ2-2	NA	CASRFQSRNTGELFF	TGTGCCAGCAGATTTCAGAGTCGGAACACCGGGGAGCTGTTTTTT
TRBV28	TRBJ1-4	NA	CASSSPGGVTNEKLFF	TGTGCCAGCAGTTCCCCTGGGGGGGTAACTAATGAAAAACTGTTTTTT
TRBV4-3	TRBJ2-2	NA	CASSRDPGVTGELFF	TGCGCCAGCAGCCGAGATCCAGGGGTCACCGGGGAGCTGTTTTTT
TRBV7-8	TRBJ2-3	NA	CASSPRKDTQYF	TGTGCCAGCAGCCCGCGGAAGGATACGCAGTATTTT
TRBV7-9	TRBJ2-5	NA	CASSRPGHMETQYF	TGTGCCAGCAGCCGACCCGGACATATGGAGACCCAGTACTTC
TRBV6-1	TRBJ1-2	NA	CASSAARDGYGYTF	TGTGCCAGCAGTGCAGCCCGGGACGGCTATGGCTACACCTTC
TRBV5-4	TRBJ2-7	NA	CASSLGTGRGSSYEQYF	TGTGCCAGCAGCTTGGGGACCGGGCGGGGAAGCTCCTACGAGCAGTACTTC
TRBV6-5	TRBJ1-1	NA	CASSRLSSADTEAFF	TGTGCCAGCAGTCGGCTGTCATCTGCGGACACTGAAGCTTTCTTT
TRBV2	TRBJ2-3	NA	CASSLQGYTDTQYF	TGTGCCAGCAGCCTGCAGGGATACACAGATACGCAGTATTTT
TRBV18	TRBJ1-2	NA	CASSPLPGEGYGYTF	TGTGCCAGCTCACCACTTCCAGGGGAAGGGTATGGCTACACCTTC
TRBV3-1/TRBV3-2	TRBJ2-1	NA	CASSQDFSGAHNEQFF	TGTGCCAGCAGCCAAGATTTCTCGGGGGCACACAATGAGCAGTTCTTC
TRBV28	TRBJ2-2	NA	CASSLQLRELFF	TGTGCCAGCAGTTTACAATTGAGGGAGCTGTTTTTT
TRBV28	TRBJ1-5	NA	CASSWRQSNQPQHF	TGTGCCAGCAGCTGGCGGCAAAGCAATCAGCCCCAGCATTTT
TRBV6-5	TRBJ1-2	TRBD1	CASSTDRDAGYTF	TGTGCCAGCAGTACTGACAGGGATGCTGGCTACACCTTC
TRBV6-5	TRBJ2-3	TRBD2	CASSYSWDGGGATQYF	TGTGCCAGCAGTTACTCGTGGGACGGGGGGGGAGCGACGCAGTATTTT